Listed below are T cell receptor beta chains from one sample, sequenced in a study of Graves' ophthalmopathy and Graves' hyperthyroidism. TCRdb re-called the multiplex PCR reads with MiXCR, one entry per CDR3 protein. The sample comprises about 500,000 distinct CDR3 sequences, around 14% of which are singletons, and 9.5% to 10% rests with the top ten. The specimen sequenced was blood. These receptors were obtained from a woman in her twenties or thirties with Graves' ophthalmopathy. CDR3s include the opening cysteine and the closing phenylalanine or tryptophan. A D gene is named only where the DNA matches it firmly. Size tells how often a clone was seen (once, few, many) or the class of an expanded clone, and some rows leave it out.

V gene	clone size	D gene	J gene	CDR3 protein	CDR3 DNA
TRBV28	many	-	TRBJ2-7	CASSYYNSYEQYF	TGTGCCAGCAGCTACTACAACTCCTACGAGCAGTACTTC
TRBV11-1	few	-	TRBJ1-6	CASSATGQDSPLHF	TGTGCCAGCAGCGCGACAGGTCAGGACTCACCCCTCCACTTT
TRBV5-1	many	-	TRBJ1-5	CASSEVPGQPQHF	TGCGCCAGCAGCGAGGTCCCGGGTCAGCCCCAGCATTTT
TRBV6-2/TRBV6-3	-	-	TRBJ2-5	CASSLVRRDETQYF	TGTGCCAGCAGTTTAGTGCGCAGGGACGAGACCCAGTACTTC
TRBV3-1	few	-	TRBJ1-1	CASSQTGQPNTEAFF	TGTGCCAGCAGCCAAACGGGACAACCGAACACTGAAGCTTTCTTT
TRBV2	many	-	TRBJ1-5	CASRADSNQPQHF	TGTGCCAGCAGGGCAGATAGCAATCAGCCCCAGCATTTT
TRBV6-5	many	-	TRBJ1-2	CASSYSDRDGYTF	TGTGCCAGCAGTTACTCAGACAGAGATGGCTACACCTTC
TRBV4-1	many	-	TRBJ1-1	CASSRSAVNTEAFF	TGCGCCAGCAGCCGGTCCGCAGTGAACACTGAAGCTTTCTTT
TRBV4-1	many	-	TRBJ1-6	CASSQPTRSSYNSPLHF	TGCGCCAGCAGCCAACCCACGAGGAGCTCCTATAATTCACCCCTCCACTTT
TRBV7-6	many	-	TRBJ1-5	CASSLAEGQPQHF	TGTGCCAGCAGCTTAGCGGAGGGTCAGCCCCAGCATTTT
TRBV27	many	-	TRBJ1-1	CASSSGGGVVTEAFF	TGTGCCAGCAGTTCCGGGGGAGGGGTGGTCACTGAAGCTTTCTTT
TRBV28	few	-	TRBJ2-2	CAATNHLYDSSGELFF	TGTGCCGCCACGAATCACCTCTACGACTCCTCGGGGGAGCTGTTTTTT
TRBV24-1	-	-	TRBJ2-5	CATSEGTRLQETQYF	TGTGCCACCAGTGAAGGGACACGACTGCAAGAGACCCAGTACTTC
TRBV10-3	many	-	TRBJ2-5	CAISGTQETQYF	TGTGCCATCAGTGGGACCCAAGAGACCCAGTACTTC